These T cell receptor beta chains were read from a single sample in a study of early T cells in non-severe SARS-CoV-2 infection. MiXCR, applied by TCRdb to the 5' RACE reads, yields one record per CDR3 protein. This sample carries around 98,000 distinct CDR3 sequences, around 10% of them seen once, and the ten largest clones take around 5%. The sample comprised whole blood. Receptors were obtained from an adult who was a healthcare worker with PCR-confirmed SARS-CoV-2 infection or an uninfected control (not recorded which). The CDR3 runs from the conserved cysteine through the conserved F or W. A D gene is named only where the DNA matches it firmly. A row's size may be missing; if present it is once, few, many or a size class.

TRBD2 | - | TRBJ2-1 | TRBV7-8 | TGTGCCAGCAGCTTAGTCGGGACTAGCGGGGGCCTACGCCGCTCTTTC | CASSLVGTSGGLRRSF
- | few | TRBJ1-1 | TRBV28 | TGTGCCAGCAGTCCTCAGGCGGGGGAGGATTTCTTT | CASSPQAGEDFF
- | few | TRBJ2-1 | TRBV3-1 | TGTGCCAGCAGCCAAGTCGGATCCGGAGGGCAGTTCTTC | CASSQVGSGGQFF
TRBD2 | - | TRBJ2-1 | TRBV3-1 | TGTGCCAGCAGCCAGGGACCCGGGACTAGTCATATCTTC | CASSQGPGTSHIF
- | few | TRBJ1-1 | TRBV3-1 | TGTGCCAGCAGCCAGTCGGGGGACACTGAAGCTTTCTTT | CASSQSGDTEAFF
TRBD1 | few | TRBJ1-1 | TRBV24-1 | TGTGCCACCAGTGTTACGGGACAGGGGACTGAAGCTTTCTTT | CATSVTGQGTEAFF
- | few | TRBJ2-2 | TRBV4-1 | TGCGCCAGCAGCCAAGTGCATGTGGGAACCGGGGAGCTGTTTTTT | CASSQVHVGTGELFF
- | - | TRBJ1-5 | TRBV27 | TGTGCCAGCAGCACCGGATTGTCTAGCAATCAGCCCCAGCATTTT | CASSTGLSSNQPQHF
- | many | TRBJ2-4 | TRBV11-2 | TGTGCCAGCAGCGGAACCGGGACGAAAAACATTCAGTACTTC | CASSGTGTKNIQYF
TRBD1 | few | TRBJ1-6 | TRBV5-4 | TGTGCCAGCAGCTTGGGGGAACAGGGGCGCCCGAGCTCCTATAATTCACCCCTCCACTTT | CASSLGEQGRPSSYNSPLHF
- | - | TRBJ1-5 | TRBV28 | TGTGCCAGCAGTTTAAGTAGCAATCAGCCCCAGCATTTT | CASSLSSNQPQHF
TRBD1 | - | TRBJ2-5 | TRBV13 | TGTGCCAGCAGTCTCGCCGGGACAGCTCAAGAGACCCAGTACTTC | CASSLAGTAQETQYF
- | - | TRBJ1-5 | TRBV7-9 | TGTGCCAGCCGGGGGCAGGGTCAGCCCCAGCATTTT | CASRGQGQPQHF
- | - | TRBJ2-1 | TRBV5-5 | TGTGCCAGCAGCATCCAAGGCAGGGAGTACAATGAGCAGTTCTTC | CASSIQGREYNEQFF
- | many | TRBJ1-1 | TRBV6-1 | TGTGCCAGCAGTGGTACCAAATACAAAGGTGAAGCTTTCTTT | CASSGTKYKGEAFF
- | - | TRBJ2-2 | TRBV12-3/TRBV12-4 | TGTGCCAGCAGTTTATGGGGGGTAGGCAACACCGGGGAGCTGTTTTTT | CASSLWGVGNTGELFF
TRBD1 | - | TRBJ1-2 | TRBV12-3/TRBV12-4 | TGTGCCAGCAGTCTCAACAGGGGCCGACACTATGGCTACACCTTC | CASSLNRGRHYGYTF
- | - | TRBJ2-1 | TRBV27 | TGTGCCAGCAGTCGCCTAGGCCTAGGGAATGAGCAGTTCTTC | CASSRLGLGNEQFF
TRBD2 | few | TRBJ2-1 | TRBV19 | TGTGCCAGTAGTATCCTTAGCGGGAGGGGGTACAATGAGCAGTTCTTC | CASSILSGRGYNEQFF
- | - | TRBJ1-2 | TRBV4-1 | TGCGCCAGCAGCCAAGGGCCAATGGAGAATGGCTACACCTTC | CASSQGPMENGYTF
TRBD1 | few | TRBJ2-3 | TRBV6-2/TRBV6-3 | TGTGCCAGCAGTTATTCCGGGACAGCTTCCACAGATACGCAGTATTTT | CASSYSGTASTDTQYF
TRBD2 | few | TRBJ2-3 | TRBV12-3/TRBV12-4 | TGTGCCAGCAGTTGGACTAGCGGGGGGGCAAATACGCAGTATTTT | CASSWTSGGANTQYF
- | few | TRBJ2-1 | TRBV18 | TGTGCCAGCTCACCACCCTGGGCCAGGATCAATGAGCAGTTCTTC | CASSPPWARINEQFF
TRBD2 | many | TRBJ2-2 | TRBV5-6 | TGTGCCAGCAGCCGGGGGGCCGGGGAGCTGTTTTTT | CASSRGAGELFF
- | many | TRBJ2-1 | TRBV2 | TGTGCCAGCAGTGTGGCTATAAGACTCCCTGCCGAGCAGTTCTTC | CASSVAIRLPAEQFF
- | few | TRBJ2-5 | TRBV5-5 | TGTGCCAGCAGCACTCCGACACAACAAGAGACCCAGTACTTC | CASSTPTQQETQYF
- | few | TRBJ1-5 | TRBV9 | TGTGCCAGCAGCGTAGCGAGCTCGAGCCTCGGACAGCCCCAGCATTTT | CASSVASSSLGQPQHF
TRBD1 | - | TRBJ1-5 | TRBV20-1 | TGCAGTGCTAGAGACATTGGAACAGGGGGGGGTCAGCCCCAGCATTTT | CSARDIGTGGGQPQHF
- | few | TRBJ2-5 | TRBV5-1 | TGCGCCAGCAGCTTGGGAGGACTACACCAAGAGACCCAGTACTTC | CASSLGGLHQETQYF
- | many | TRBJ2-6 | TRBV5-4 | TGTGCCAGCAGCTTGACAGCTGGGGCCAACGTCCTGACTTTC | CASSLTAGANVLTF
- | few | TRBJ2-5 | TRBV28 | TGTGCCAGCAGTTCCGCCTTAACCCAGTACTTC | CASSSALTQYF
TRBD1 | many | TRBJ1-1 | TRBV4-1 | TGCGCCAGCAGCCAAGATCTTATAGTCCCGGACAGGGTAGATACTGAAGCTTTCTTT | CASSQDLIVPDRVDTEAFF